Listed below are T cell receptor beta chains from one sample, sequenced in a study of blood T cell repertoires in COVID-19. Data came from immunoSEQ multiplex PCR; TCRdb stores just in-frame clones and leaves some out. The sample has about 44,000 clones; about 81% are singletons. Specimen: peripheral blood. All receptors come from a human donor in a cohort sampled during active COVID-19. Each CDR3 is given with its conserved first and last residue. Each record gives: D gene, V gene, CDR3 protein. The D gene is left open where the match is weak.

D: NA
V: TRBV3-1/TRBV3-2
CDR3: CASSQDGIGEAYEQYF

D: TRBD1
V: TRBV18
CDR3: CASSWDRDTEAFF

D: NA
V: TRBV5-5
CDR3: CASSPGGGVTEAFF

D: TRBD2
V: TRBV11-1
CDR3: CASSPGLAGVETQYF

D: TRBD1
V: TRBV18
CDR3: CASSPVTGGMNTEAFF

D: TRBD1
V: TRBV6-2/TRBV6-3
CDR3: CASSYRGQGNTEAFF

D: NA
V: TRBV10-3
CDR3: CAISRDSQETQYF

D: NA
V: TRBV21-1
CDR3: CASSKKCPEAARQRDWGPVTQYF

D: TRBD1
V: TRBV19
CDR3: CASRRGTGTGNTIYF

D: NA
V: TRBV7-2
CDR3: CASSDPLPRVNPYRNEQFF

D: TRBD1
V: TRBV10-1
CDR3: CASNSDRGLHSGANVLTF

D: NA
V: TRBV25-1
CDR3: CASSGLQGFGKNIQYF

D: TRBD1
V: TRBV10-2
CDR3: CASRHRGTEAFF

D: TRBD2
V: TRBV10-3
CDR3: CAISESGMGGNYNEQFF

D: NA
V: TRBV3-1/TRBV3-2
CDR3: CASRASGDYNEQFF

D: NA
V: TRBV5-3
CDR3: CARSLMSPPGELFF

D: NA
V: TRBV20-1
CDR3: CSARRQETQYF

D: NA
V: TRBV5-4
CDR3: CASSTQGGEKDTQYF

D: NA
V: TRBV2
CDR3: CASSRSHTEAFF

D: NA
V: TRBV10-1
CDR3: CASSRTGSAGELFF

D: TRBD1
V: TRBV20-1
CDR3: CSASSGTVAQHF

D: NA
V: TRBV18
CDR3: CASSPLTGNQPQHF

D: TRBD1
V: TRBV15
CDR3: CATSGTGTAGFTEAFF

D: TRBD1
V: TRBV7-9
CDR3: CASSNGQGSTDTQYF

D: TRBD1
V: TRBV6-1
CDR3: CASSERTGGPFGAQYF

D: NA
V: TRBV21-1
CDR3: CASSKSPQGRGYTF

D: TRBD2
V: TRBV5-1
CDR3: CASSPGTSGGAVTDTQYF

D: NA
V: TRBV3-1/TRBV3-2
CDR3: CASSQVQGGSETQYF

D: NA
V: TRBV5-1
CDR3: CASSRQETQYF